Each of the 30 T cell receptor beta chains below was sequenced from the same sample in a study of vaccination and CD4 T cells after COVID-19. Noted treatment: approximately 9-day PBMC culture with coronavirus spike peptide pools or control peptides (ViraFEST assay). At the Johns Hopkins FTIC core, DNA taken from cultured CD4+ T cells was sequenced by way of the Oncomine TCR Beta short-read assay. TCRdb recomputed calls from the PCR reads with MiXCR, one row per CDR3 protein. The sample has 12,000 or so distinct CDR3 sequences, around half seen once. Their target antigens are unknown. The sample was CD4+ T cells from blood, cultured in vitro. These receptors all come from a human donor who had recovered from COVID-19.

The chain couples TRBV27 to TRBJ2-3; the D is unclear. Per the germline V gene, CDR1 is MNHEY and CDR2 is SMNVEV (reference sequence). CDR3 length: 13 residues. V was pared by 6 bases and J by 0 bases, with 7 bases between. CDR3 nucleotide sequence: TGTGCCAGCAGGCAAACTAGCACAGATACGCAGTATTTT. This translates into CASRQTSTDTQYF.

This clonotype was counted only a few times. CDR3 in DNA: TGTGCCACCAGTGACCCTGCTAGCGGAATATCCTACAATGAGCAGTTCTTC. Amino acid sequence: CATSDPASGISYNEQFF. This chain links TRBV24-1 with TRBJ2-1, with 7 bases identical to TRBD2. There are 17 residues in the CDR3. Germline V gene sequence: CDR1 KGHDR, CDR2 SFDVKD. After removal of 4 bases from V and 1 base from J, the junction contained 9 bases not matched to a gene.

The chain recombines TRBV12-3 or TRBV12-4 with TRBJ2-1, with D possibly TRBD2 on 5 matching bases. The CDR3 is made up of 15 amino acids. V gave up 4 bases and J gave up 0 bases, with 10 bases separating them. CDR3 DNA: TGTGCCAGCAGTTCACCCGGAGGCTCCTACAATGAGCAGTTCTTC. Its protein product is CASSSPGGSYNEQFF.

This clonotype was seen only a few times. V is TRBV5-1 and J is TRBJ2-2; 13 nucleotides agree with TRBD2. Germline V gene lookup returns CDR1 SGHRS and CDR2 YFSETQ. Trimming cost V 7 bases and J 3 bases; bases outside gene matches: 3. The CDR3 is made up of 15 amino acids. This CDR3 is CASGTSGRDTGELFF. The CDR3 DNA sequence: TGCGCCAGCGGTACTAGCGGGAGGGACACCGGGGAGCTGTTTTTT.

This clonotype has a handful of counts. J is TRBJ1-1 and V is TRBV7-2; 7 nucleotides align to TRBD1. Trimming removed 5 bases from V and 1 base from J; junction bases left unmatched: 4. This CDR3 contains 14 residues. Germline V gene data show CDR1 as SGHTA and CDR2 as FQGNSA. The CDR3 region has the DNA TGTGCCAGCAGCCGCAGGACAGGGAACACTGAAGCTTTCTTT. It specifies CASSRRTGNTEAFF.

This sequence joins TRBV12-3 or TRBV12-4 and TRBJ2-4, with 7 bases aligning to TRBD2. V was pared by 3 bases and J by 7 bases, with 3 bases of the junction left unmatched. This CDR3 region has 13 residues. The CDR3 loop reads CASSFAGENIQYF. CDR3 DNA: TGTGCCAGCAGTTTTGCGGGGGAGAACATTCAGTACTTC.

In DNA, the CDR3 is TGTGCCAGCAGTCGTAGCGGTTCCTTCGCGCAGTATTTT. Translating it yields CASSRSGSFAQYF. V gene TRBV6-1 combines with J gene TRBJ2-3; tentative D call: TRBD2 (6 bases). Deletions cut 5 bases from V and 10 bases from J, with 16 bases between. CDR1 is MNHNS and CDR2 is SASEGT in the germline V gene. The CDR3 spans 13 residues.

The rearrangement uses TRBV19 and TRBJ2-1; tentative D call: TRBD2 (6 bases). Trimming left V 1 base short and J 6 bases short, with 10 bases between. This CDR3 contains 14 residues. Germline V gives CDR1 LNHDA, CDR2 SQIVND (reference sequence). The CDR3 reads CASSIGGTGNEQFF. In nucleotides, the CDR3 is TGTGCCAGTAGTATAGGCGGGACGGGCAATGAGCAGTTCTTC.

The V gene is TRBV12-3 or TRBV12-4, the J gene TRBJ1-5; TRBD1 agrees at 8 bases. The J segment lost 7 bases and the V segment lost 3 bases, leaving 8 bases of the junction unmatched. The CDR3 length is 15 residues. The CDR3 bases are TGTGCCAGCAGTTTGTACGACAGGGGACTGCAGCCCCAGCATTTT. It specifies CASSLYDRGLQPQHF.

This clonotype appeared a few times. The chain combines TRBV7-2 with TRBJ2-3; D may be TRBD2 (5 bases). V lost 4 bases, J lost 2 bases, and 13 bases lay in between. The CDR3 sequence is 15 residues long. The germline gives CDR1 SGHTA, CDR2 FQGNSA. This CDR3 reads CASSSPYGLTDTQYF. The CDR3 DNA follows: TGTGCCAGCAGCTCTCCGTACGGACTCACAGATACGCAGTATTTT.

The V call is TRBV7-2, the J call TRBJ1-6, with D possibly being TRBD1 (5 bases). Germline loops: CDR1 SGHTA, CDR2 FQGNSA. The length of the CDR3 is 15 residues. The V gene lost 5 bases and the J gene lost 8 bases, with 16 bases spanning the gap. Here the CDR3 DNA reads TGTGCCAGCAGCCTGGGGGGTGGAGGGCATTCACCCCTCCACTTT. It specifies CASSLGGGGHSPLHF.

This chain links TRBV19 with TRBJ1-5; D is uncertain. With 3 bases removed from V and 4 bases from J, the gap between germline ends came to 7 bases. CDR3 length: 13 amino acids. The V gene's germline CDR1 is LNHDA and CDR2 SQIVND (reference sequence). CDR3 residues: CASSIMTNQPQHF. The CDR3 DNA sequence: TGTGCCAGTAGTATCATGACGAATCAGCCCCAGCATTTT.

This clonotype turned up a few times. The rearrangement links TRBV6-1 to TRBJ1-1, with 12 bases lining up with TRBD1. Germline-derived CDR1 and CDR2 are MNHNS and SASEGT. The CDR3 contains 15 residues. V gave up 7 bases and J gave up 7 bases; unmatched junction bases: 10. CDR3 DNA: TGTGCCAGCACCCTGGGACAGGGGGCAACTTTTGAAGCTTTCTTT. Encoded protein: CASTLGQGATFEAFF.

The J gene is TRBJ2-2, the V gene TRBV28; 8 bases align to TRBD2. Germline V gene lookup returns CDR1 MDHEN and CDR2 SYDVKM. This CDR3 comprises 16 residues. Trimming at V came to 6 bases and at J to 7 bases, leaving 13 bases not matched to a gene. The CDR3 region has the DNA TGTGCCAGCAGCCGATCGGGAGGGAACGTTGGCGGGGAGCTGTTTTTT. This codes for CASSRSGGNVGGELFF.

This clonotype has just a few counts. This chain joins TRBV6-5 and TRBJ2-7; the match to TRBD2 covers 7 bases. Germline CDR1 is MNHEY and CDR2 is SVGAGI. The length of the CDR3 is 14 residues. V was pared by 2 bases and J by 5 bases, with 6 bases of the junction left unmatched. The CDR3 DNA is TGTGCCAGCAGTTACCTGCGGGAGAAGGACGAGCAGTACTTC. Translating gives CASSYLREKDEQYF.

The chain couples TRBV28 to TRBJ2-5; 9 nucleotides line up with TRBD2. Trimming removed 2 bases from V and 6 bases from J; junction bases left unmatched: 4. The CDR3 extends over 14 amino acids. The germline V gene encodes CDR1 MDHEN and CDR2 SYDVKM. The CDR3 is CASSLAGGVQTQYF. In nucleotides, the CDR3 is TGTGCCAGCAGTTTAGCGGGAGGGGTCCAGACCCAGTACTTC.

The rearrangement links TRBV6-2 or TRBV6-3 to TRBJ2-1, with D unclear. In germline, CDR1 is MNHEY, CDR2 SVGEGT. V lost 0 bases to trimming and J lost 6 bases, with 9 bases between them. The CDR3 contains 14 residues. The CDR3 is CASSYSNARNEQFF. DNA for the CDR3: TGTGCCAGCAGTTACTCGAACGCGCGCAATGAGCAGTTCTTC.

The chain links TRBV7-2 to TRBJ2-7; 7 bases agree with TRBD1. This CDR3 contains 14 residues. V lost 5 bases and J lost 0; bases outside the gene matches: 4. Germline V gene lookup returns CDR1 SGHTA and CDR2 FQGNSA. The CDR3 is CASSPDRVSYEQYF. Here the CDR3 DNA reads TGTGCCAGCAGCCCCGACAGGGTCTCCTACGAGCAGTACTTC.

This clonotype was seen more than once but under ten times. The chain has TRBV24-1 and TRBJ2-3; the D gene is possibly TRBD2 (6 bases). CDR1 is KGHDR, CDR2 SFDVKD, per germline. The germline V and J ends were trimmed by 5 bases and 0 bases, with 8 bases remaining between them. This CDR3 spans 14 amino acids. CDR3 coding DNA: TGTGCCACCAGTGGCGGGATTAGCACAGATACGCAGTATTTT. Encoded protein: CATSGGISTDTQYF.

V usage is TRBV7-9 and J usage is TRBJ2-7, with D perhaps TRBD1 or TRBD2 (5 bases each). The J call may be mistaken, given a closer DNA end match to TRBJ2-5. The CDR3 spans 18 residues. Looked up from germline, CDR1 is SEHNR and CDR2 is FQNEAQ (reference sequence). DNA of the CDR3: TGTGCCAGCAGCTTAGCCCGGGGACCCTCTGGGTTCCAAGAGACCCAGTACTTC. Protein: CASSLARGPSGFQETQYF.

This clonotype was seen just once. As DNA, the CDR3 is TGTGCCAGCAGCCCGACGGGACTAGCGGGAGGTGACGATACGCAGTATTTT. Translating it yields CASSPTGLAGGDDTQYF. The chain is built from TRBV7-9 and TRBJ2-3; 15 bases are a match to TRBD2. Per the germline V gene, CDR1 is SEHNR and CDR2 is FQNEAQ (reference sequence). The CDR3 length is 17 residues. V gave up 5 bases and J gave up 6 bases; unmatched junction bases: 9.

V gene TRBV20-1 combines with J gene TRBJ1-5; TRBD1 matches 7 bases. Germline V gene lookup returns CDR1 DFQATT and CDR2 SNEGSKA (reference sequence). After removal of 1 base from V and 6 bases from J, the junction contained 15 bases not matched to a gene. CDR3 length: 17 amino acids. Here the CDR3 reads CSARGPETGLFGQPQHF. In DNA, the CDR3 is TGCAGTGCTAGAGGGCCGGAGACAGGGCTCTTCGGTCAGCCCCAGCATTTT.

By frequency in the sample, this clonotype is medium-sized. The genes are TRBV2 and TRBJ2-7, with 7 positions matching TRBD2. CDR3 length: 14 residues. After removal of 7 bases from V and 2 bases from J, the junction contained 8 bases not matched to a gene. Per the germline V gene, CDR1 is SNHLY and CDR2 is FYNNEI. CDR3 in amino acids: CASTREGFTYEQYF. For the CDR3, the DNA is TGTGCCAGCACGAGGGAGGGATTCACCTACGAGCAGTACTTC.

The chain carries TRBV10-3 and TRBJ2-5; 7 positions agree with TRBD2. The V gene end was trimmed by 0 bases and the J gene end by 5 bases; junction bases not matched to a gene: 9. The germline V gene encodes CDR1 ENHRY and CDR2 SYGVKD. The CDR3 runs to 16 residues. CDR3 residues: CAISESKRGGSETQYF. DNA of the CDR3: TGTGCCATCAGTGAGTCGAAAAGGGGCGGGAGTGAGACCCAGTACTTC.

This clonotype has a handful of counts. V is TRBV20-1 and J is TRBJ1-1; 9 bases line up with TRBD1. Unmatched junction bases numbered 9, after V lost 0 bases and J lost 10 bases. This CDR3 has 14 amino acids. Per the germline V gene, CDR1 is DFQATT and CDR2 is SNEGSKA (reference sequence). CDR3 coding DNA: TGCAGTGCTAGAGACCACCCGACAGGGGGGACAGCTTTCTTT. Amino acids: CSARDHPTGGTAFF.

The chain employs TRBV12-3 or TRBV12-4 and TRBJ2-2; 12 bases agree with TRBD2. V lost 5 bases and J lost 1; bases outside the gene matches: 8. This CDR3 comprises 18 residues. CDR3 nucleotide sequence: TGTGCCAGCAGTCCAACGAGGACTAGCGGGATGAACACCGGGGAGCTGTTTTTT. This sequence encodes CASSPTRTSGMNTGELFF.

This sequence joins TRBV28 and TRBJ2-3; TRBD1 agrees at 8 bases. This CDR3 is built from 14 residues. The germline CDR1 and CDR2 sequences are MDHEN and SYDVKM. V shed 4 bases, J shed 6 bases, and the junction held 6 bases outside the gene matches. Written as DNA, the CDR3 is TGTGCCAGCAGTTGGACAGGGTTGGGGGATACGCAGTATTTT. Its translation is CASSWTGLGDTQYF.

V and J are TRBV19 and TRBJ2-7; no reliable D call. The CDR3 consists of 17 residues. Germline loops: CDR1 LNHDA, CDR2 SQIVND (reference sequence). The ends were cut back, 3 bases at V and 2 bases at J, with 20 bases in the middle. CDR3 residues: CASSIDGFGNVPYEQYF. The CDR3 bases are TGTGCCAGTAGTATCGACGGATTCGGAAACGTGCCCTACGAGCAGTACTTC. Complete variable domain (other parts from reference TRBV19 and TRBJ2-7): DGGITQSPKYLFRKEGQNVTLSCEQNLNHDAMYWYRQDPGQGLRLIYYSQIVNDFQKGDIAEGYSVSREKKESFPLTVTSAQKNPTAFYLCASSIDGFGNVPYEQYFGPGTRLTVT.

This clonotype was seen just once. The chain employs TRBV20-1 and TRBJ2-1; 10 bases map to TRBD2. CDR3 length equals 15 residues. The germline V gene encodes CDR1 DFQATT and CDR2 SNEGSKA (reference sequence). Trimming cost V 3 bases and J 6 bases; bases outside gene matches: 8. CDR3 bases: TGCAGTGCTAGGCTCCGAGCGGGAGGGATCAATGAGCAGTTCTTC. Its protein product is CSARLRAGGINEQFF.

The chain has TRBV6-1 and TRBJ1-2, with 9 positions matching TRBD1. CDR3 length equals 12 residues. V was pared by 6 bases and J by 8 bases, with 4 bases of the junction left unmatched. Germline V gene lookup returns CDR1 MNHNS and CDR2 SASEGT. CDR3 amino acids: CASSQTGGGYTF. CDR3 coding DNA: TGTGCCAGCAGCCAAACAGGGGGCGGCTACACCTTC.